This TCR beta chain was profiled in a study of post-analysis software for immune sequencing data. The overall study: Some patients lacked subtype; others had relapsing-remitting, secondary progressive or progressive-relapsing disease.

About this clonotype itself: Its specificity is not known.

Overall study findings and caveats: A handful of TRBV segments occurring more often in patients than controls included TRBV5-6, TRBV5-1 and TRBV20-1. Multiple sclerosis was associated with a significant reduction in normalized Chao1 diversity relative to controls.

V trimming: 6 bases; J trimming: 8 bases; junction bases outside the gene matches: 14. The CDR3 extends over 15 amino acids. The authors incorporated unique molecular identifiers into the TCR beta cDNA libraries. Researchers reported 520,000 or so cDNA molecules coming from about 1 to 10 million T cells. MiXCR, run by TCRdb on the PCR reads, gives a single entry per CDR3 protein. The sample has hundreds of thousands of distinct CDR3 sequences; approximately 53% are singletons. The sequencing input was blood. The genes are TRBV12-3 or TRBV12-4 and TRBJ1-2; 8 bases are a match to TRBD1. The TCR was taken from a girl between 10 and 17 years old with multiple sclerosis. This chain's CDR3 is CASRTDIQGAQGYTF. DNA of the CDR3: TGTGCCAGCAGAACAGACATTCAGGGGGCTCAGGGCTACACCTTC.